This T cell receptor beta chain was observed in a study of OX40 agonist ivuxolimab in advanced cancers. The assay was immunoSEQ multiplex PCR, and TCRdb's table has in-frame clones only and misses some. The data contain around 76,000 clones, 89% of them singletons. Germline V gives CDR1 SGHRS, CDR2 YFSETQ. CDR3 length equals 15 residues. The V end lost 0 bases, the J end lost 2 bases, and 8 bases lay between the germline ends. Specimen: CD4+ or CD8+ T cells sorted from blood, collected in a trial of the OX40 agonist ivuxolimab. This TCR came from an adult with an advanced solid tumor such as melanoma, head and neck, liver or kidney cancer. The chain is built from TRBV5-1 and TRBJ2-2; D not resolved. The CDR3 here is CASSLGLFNTGELFF. In DNA form, the CDR3 reads TGCGCCAGCAGCTTGGGTCTATTTAACACCGGGGAGCTGTTTTTT.